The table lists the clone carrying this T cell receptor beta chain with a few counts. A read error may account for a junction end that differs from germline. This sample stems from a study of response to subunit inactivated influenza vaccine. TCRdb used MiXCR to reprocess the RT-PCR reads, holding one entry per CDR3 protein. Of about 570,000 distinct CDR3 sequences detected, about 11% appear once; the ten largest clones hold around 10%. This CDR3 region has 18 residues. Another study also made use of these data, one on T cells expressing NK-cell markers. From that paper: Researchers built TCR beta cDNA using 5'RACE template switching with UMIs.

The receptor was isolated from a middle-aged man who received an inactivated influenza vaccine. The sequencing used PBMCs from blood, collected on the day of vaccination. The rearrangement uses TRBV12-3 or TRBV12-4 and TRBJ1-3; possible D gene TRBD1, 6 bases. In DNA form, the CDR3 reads TGTGCCAGCAGTTCTAACGCCCCGTGGACAGAGTGGCTACCCCCATATATTTTT. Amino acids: CASSSNAPWTEWLPPYIF.